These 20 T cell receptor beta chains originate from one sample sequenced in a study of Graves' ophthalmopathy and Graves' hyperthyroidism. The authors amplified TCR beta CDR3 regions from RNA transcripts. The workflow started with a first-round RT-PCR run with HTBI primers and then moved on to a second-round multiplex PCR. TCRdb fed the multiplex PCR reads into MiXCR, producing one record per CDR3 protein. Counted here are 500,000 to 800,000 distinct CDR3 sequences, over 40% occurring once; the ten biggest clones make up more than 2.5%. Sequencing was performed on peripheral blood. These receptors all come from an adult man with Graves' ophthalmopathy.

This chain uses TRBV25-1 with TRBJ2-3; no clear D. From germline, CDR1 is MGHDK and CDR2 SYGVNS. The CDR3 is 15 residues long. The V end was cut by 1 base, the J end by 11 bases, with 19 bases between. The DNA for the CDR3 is TGTGCCAGCAGTGAATTGGCAGACTCCTACAATGAGCAGTATTTT. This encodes CASSELADSYNEQYF. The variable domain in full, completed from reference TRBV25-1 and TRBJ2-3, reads EADIYQTPRYLVIGTGKKITLECSQTMGHDKMYWYQQDPGMELHLIHYSYGVNSTEKGDLSSESTVSRIRTEHFPLTLESARPSHTSQYLCASSELADSYNEQYFGPGTRLTVL.

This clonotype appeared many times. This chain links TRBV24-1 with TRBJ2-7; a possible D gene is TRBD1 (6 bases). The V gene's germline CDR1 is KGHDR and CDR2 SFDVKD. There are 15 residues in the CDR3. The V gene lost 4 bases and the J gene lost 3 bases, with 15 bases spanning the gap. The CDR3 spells CATSEHRDTNYEQYF. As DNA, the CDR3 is TGTGCCACCAGTGAACATCGGGACACCAACTACGAGCAGTACTTC.

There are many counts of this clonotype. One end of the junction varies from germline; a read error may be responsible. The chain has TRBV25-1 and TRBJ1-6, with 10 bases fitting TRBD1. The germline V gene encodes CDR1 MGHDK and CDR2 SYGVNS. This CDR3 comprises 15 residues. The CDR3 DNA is TGTGCCAGTAGTGAAGGACAGGGGGGCAGTTCACCCCTCCACTTT. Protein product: CASSEGQGGSSPLHF.

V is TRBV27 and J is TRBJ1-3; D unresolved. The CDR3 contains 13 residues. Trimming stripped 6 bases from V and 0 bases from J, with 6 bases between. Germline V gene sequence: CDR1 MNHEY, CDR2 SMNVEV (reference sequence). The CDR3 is CASRELSGNTIYF. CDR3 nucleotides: TGTGCCAGCAGGGAGCTCTCTGGAAACACCATATATTTT.

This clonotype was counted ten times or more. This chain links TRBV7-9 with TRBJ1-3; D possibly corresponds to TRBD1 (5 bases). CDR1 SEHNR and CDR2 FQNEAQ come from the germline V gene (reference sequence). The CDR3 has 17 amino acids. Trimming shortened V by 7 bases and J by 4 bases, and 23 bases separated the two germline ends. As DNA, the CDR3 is TGTGCCAGCACCCCCGCTTCAGGCAGGGTATCCGGAAACACCATATATTTT. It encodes CASTPASGRVSGNTIYF.

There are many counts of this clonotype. In DNA, the CDR3 is TGTGCCATCAGTGAGTGGACAGGGGGGCGTGAAAAACTGTTTTTT. Amino acids: CAISEWTGGREKLFF. The gene calls are TRBV10-3 and TRBJ1-4; 10 bases map to TRBD1. Germline V gives CDR1 ENHRY, CDR2 SYGVKD. With V trimmed by 1 base and J by 7 bases, 3 bases remained unmatched. The CDR3 has 15 amino acids.

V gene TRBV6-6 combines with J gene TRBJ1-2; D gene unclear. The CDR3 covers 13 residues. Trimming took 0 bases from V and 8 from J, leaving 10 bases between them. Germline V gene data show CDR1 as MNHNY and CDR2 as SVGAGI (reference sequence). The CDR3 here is CASSYSQSRGYTF. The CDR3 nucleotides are TGTGCCAGCAGTTACTCTCAATCGCGGGGCTACACCTTC.

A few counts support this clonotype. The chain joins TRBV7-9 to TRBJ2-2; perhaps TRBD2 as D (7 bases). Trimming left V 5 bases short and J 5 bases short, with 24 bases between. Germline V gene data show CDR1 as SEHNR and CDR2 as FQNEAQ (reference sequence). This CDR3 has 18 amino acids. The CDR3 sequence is CASSVWAYGGRVTGELFF. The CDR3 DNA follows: TGTGCCAGCAGCGTATGGGCTTACGGGGGGCGCGTAACCGGGGAGCTGTTTTTT.

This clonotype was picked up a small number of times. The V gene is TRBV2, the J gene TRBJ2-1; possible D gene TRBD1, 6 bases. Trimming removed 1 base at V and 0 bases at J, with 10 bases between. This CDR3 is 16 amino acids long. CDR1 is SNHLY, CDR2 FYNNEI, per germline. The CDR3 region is CASSEVGGPSYNEQFF. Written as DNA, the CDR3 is TGTGCCAGCAGTGAAGTAGGGGGTCCCTCCTACAATGAGCAGTTCTTC.

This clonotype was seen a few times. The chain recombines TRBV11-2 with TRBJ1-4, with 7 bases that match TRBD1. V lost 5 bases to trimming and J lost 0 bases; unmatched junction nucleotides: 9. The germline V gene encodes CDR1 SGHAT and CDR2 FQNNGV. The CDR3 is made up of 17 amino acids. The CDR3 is CASSPRTGSTTNEKLFF. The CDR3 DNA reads TGTGCCAGCAGCCCCCGGACAGGTTCCACAACTAATGAAAAACTGTTTTTT.

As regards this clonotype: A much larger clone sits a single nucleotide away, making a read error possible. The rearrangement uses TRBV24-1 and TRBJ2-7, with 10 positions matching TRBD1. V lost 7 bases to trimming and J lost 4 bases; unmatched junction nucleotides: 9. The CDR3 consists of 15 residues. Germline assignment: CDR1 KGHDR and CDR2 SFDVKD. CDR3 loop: CATSKPDRGVYEQYF. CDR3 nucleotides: TGTGCCACCAGCAAACCGGACAGGGGGGTGTACGAGCAGTACTTC.

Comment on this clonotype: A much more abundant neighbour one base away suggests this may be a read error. The CDR3 sequence: CASRGPGTGISPLHF. In DNA, the CDR3 is TGTGCCAGCAGGGGCCCCGGGACAGGGATCTCACCCCTCCACTTT. The chain links TRBV2 to TRBJ1-6; 9 positions match TRBD1. V trimming: 6 bases; J trimming: 10 bases; junction bases outside the gene matches: 10. Germline CDR1 SNHLY, CDR2 FYNNEI. There are 15 residues in the CDR3.

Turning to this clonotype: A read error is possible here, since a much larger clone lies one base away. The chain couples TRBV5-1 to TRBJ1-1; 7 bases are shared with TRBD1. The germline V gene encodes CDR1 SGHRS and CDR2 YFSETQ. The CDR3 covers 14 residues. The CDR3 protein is CASNLSTGVTEAFF. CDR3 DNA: TGCGCCAGCAACTTGTCTACAGGGGTCACTGAAGCTTTCTTT.

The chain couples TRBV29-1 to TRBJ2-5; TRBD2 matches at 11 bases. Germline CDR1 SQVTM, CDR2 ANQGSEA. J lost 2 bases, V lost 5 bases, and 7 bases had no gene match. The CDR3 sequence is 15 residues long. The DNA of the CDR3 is TGCAGCGTTTACACTAGCGGGGGTCTGCAAGAGACCCAGTACTTC. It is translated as CSVYTSGGLQETQYF.

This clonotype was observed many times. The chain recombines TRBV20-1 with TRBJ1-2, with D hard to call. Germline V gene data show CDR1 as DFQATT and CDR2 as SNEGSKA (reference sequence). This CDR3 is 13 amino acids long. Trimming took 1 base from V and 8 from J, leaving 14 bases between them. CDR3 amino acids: CSARAPNNGGYTF. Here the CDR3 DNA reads TGCAGTGCTAGAGCCCCCAACAATGGGGGCTACACCTTC.

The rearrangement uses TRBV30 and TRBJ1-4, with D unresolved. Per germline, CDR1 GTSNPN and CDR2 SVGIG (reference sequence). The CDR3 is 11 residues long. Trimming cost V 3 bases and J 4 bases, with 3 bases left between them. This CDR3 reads CAWSYNEKLFF. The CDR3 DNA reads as TGTGCCTGGAGCTATAATGAAAAACTGTTTTTT. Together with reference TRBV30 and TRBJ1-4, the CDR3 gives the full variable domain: SQTIHQWPATLVQPVGSPLSLECTVEGTSNPNLYWYRQAAGRGLQLLFYSVGIGQISSEVPQNLSASRPQDRQFILSSKKLLLSDSGFYLCAWSYNEKLFFGSGTQLSVL.

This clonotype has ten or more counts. The CDR3 DNA follows: TGTGCCAGCAGCTTAGTGGGGGCTTTAAATTCACCCCTCCACTTT. Its protein product is CASSLVGALNSPLHF. The rearrangement uses TRBV7-3 and TRBJ1-6; TRBD1 is a possible D gene (6 bases). The CDR3 extends over 15 amino acids. Germline CDR1 SGHTA, CDR2 FQGTGA. Trimming left V 2 bases short and J 7 bases short, with 12 bases between.

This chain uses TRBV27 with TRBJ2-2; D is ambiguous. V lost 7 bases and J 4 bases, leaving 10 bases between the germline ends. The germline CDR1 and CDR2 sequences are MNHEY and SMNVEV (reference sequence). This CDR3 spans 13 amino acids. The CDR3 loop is CASTTRGTGELFF. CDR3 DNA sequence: TGTGCCAGCACAACCCGAGGCACCGGGGAGCTGTTTTTT.

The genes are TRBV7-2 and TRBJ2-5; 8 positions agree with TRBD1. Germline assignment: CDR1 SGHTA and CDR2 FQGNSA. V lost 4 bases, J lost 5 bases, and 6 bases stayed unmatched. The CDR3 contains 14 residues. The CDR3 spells CASSSDRGVETQYF. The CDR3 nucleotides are TGTGCCAGCAGCTCAGACAGGGGTGTTGAGACCCAGTACTTC. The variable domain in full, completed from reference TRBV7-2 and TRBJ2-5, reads GAGVSQSPSNKVTEKGKDVELRCDPISGHTALYWYRQSLGQGLEFLIYFQGNSAPDKSGLPSDRFSAERTGGSVSTLTIQRTQQEDSAVYLCASSSDRGVETQYFGPGTRLLVL.

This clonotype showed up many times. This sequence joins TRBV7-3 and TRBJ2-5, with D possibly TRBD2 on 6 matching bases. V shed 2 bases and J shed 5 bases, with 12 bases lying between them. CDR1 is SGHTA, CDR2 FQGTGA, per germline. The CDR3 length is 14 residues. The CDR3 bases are TGTGCCAGCAGCTTACTGCCGGGGGAGGAGACCCAGTACTTC. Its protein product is CASSLLPGEETQYF. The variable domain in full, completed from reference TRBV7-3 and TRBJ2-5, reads GAGVSQTPSNKVTEKGKYVELRCDPISGHTALYWYRQSLGQGPEFLIYFQGTGAADDSGLPNDRFFAVRPEGSVSTLKIQRTERGDSAVYLCASSLLPGEETQYFGPGTRLLVL.